One sample yielded the 19 T cell receptor beta chains listed below, sequenced in a study of blood T cell repertoires in COVID-19. Profiled with immunoSEQ multiplex PCR; TCRdb holds only in-frame clones, not every one. This table holds a few hundred thousand clones, roughly 86% found once. What was sequenced was peripheral blood. The receptors were gathered from a man aged 40-49 years who had recovered from COVID-19.

This clone occurred once. The CDR3 sequence: CASSLSRPPESTDTQYF. CDR3 in DNA: TGTGCCAGCAGCTTAAGTCGACCTCCGGAGAGCACAGATACGCAGTATTTT. The chain combines TRBV11-3 with TRBJ2-3; D remains ambiguous. The length of the CDR3 is 17 residues. Germline-derived CDR1 and CDR2 are SGHNT and YENEEA. V gave up 2 bases and J gave up 0 bases, with 15 bases separating them.

The CDR3 is CASSLRSGGGSQYQETQYF. The CDR3 nucleotides are TGTGCCAGCAGTTTACGAAGCGGCGGGGGGTCCCAGTACCAAGAGACCCAGTACTTC. The chain couples TRBV27 to TRBJ2-5, with TRBD2 identical over 8 bases. In germline, CDR1 is MNHEY, CDR2 SMNVEV (reference sequence). Germline trimming cut 2 bases from V and 0 bases from J; bases unmatched to any gene: 14. This CDR3 contains 19 residues.

The V call is TRBV7-2, the J call TRBJ2-1; 7 bases are shared with TRBD2. CDR3 length equals 15 residues. Germline assignment: CDR1 SGHTA and CDR2 FQGNSA. The ends lost 5 bases at V and 3 bases at J; junction bases unmatched: 7. The CDR3 bases are TGTGCCAGCAGCCCCGAGGGCGGGAGCTACAATGAGCAGTTCTTC. Translation: CASSPEGGSYNEQFF.

This clone was seen once. The chain joins TRBV19 to TRBJ1-1; TRBD1 might be the D (5 bases). Trimming pared 5 bases from V and 3 bases from J, leaving 13 bases between. The CDR3 is 14 amino acids. Germline assignment: CDR1 LNHDA and CDR2 SQIVND (reference sequence). The CDR3 is CASSPQVLYTEAFF. CDR3 DNA: TGTGCCAGTAGTCCACAGGTCCTGTACACTGAAGCTTTCTTT.

The chain employs TRBV5-1 and TRBJ2-6; TRBD1 agrees at 11 bases. Unmatched junction bases numbered 3, after V lost 3 bases and J lost 1 base. The germline V gene encodes CDR1 SGHRS and CDR2 YFSETQ. This CDR3 has 17 amino acids. This CDR3 reads CASSYRDRGSGANVLTF. DNA for the CDR3: TGCGCCAGCAGCTATCGGGACAGGGGGTCTGGGGCCAACGTCCTGACTTTC.

This chain joins TRBV5-1 and TRBJ2-3, with 14 bases that match TRBD2. The CDR3 length is 16 residues. Trimming cost V 4 bases and J 4 bases; bases outside gene matches: 5. Per germline, CDR1 SGHRS and CDR2 YFSETQ. CDR3 protein: CASSLRTSGGSDTQYF. CDR3 sequence (DNA): TGCGCCAGCAGCCTAAGGACTAGCGGGGGGTCAGATACGCAGTATTTT.

This sequence joins TRBV2 and TRBJ2-3; 12 bases map to TRBD2. CDR3 length equals 16 residues. V was pared by 6 bases and J by 8 bases, with 12 bases of the junction left unmatched. Germline CDR1 is SNHLY and CDR2 is FYNNEI. The CDR3 DNA sequence: TGTGCCAGCAGGCCTACTAGCGGGAGGCTTCTAGTTACGCAGTATTTT. Translation gives CASRPTSGRLLVTQYF.

CDR3 in DNA: TGTGCCAGCAGCGCTCACGGGACAGGGACCTACGAGCAGTACTTC. Amino acid sequence: CASSAHGTGTYEQYF. The genes are TRBV9 and TRBJ2-7, with 9 bases fitting TRBD1. The V gene's germline CDR1 is SGDLS and CDR2 YYNGEE. V lost 3 bases, J lost 2 bases, and 6 bases stayed unmatched. There are 15 residues in the CDR3.

This clone was seen repeatedly, ten times or more. The chain employs TRBV7-9 and TRBJ1-1, with a weak D call TRBD1 (5 bases). CDR3 length equals 13 residues. Germline-derived CDR1 and CDR2 are SEHNR and FQNEAQ (reference sequence). The ends were cut back, 6 bases at V and 2 bases at J, with 10 bases in the middle. The chain's CDR3 is CASRFDSNTEAFF. The CDR3 region has the DNA TGTGCCAGCAGGTTCGACAGTAACACTGAAGCTTTCTTT.

The rearrangement joins TRBV9 to TRBJ1-1; D remains ambiguous. There are 13 residues in the CDR3. The V end was cut by 0 bases, the J end by 6 bases, with 9 bases between. The germline CDR1 and CDR2 sequences are SGDLS and YYNGEE. The CDR3 nucleotides read TGTGCCAGCAGCGTAGGATTCGAGTCTGAAGCTTTCTTT. Its protein product is CASSVGFESEAFF.

This chain joins TRBV20-1 and TRBJ2-7, with D perhaps TRBD2 (6 bases). Trimming took off 3 bases at V and 3 bases at J, with 9 bases between the two ends. Germline CDR1 reads DFQATT; CDR2 reads SNEGSKA (reference sequence). The CDR3 contains 12 residues. CDR3 amino acids: CSASKGGYEQYF. In nucleotides, the CDR3 is TGCAGTGCTAGTAAGGGAGGCTACGAGCAGTACTTC.

This rearrangement joins TRBV11-2 to TRBJ2-1; weak D call: TRBD2 (5 bases). This CDR3 comprises 15 residues. Germline CDR1 is SGHAT and CDR2 is FQNNGV. V gave up 0 bases and J gave up 6 bases, with 12 bases separating them. The CDR3 protein is CASSLDLSGSNEQFF. The DNA for the CDR3 is TGTGCCAGCAGCTTAGATCTGAGCGGATCCAATGAGCAGTTCTTC.

This sequence joins TRBV3-1 (or the pseudogene TRBV3-2) and TRBJ2-3; D perhaps matches TRBD2 (5 bases). Germline-derived CDR1 and CDR2 are LGHDT and YNNKEL (reference sequence). The ends were cut back, 1 base at V and 4 bases at J, with 9 bases in the middle. The CDR3 sequence is 14 residues long. CDR3 amino acids: CASSQVAYSDTQYF. CDR3 coding DNA: TGTGCCAGCAGCCAAGTAGCGTATTCAGATACGCAGTATTTT.

This rearrangement joins TRBV3-1 (or the pseudogene TRBV3-2) to TRBJ2-7; D is possibly TRBD2 (5 bases). The CDR3 extends over 12 amino acids. Germline V CDR1 and CDR2: LGHDT, YNNKEL (reference sequence). V gave up 4 bases and J gave up 7 bases, with 11 bases separating them. CDR3 sequence: CASSPHAGEQYF. The CDR3 DNA is TGTGCCAGCAGCCCCCATGCGGGTGAGCAGTACTTC.

Only a few counts were recorded for this clone. The gene calls are TRBV4-3 and TRBJ2-4, with D tentatively TRBD2 (6 bases). Trimming cost V 0 bases and J 0 bases, with 12 bases left between them. Per the germline V gene, CDR1 is LGHNA and CDR2 is YSLEER. CDR3 length equals 17 residues. CDR3 nucleotide sequence: TGCGCCAGCAGCCAAGATTCGGCGGGAAGAGCCAAAAACATTCAGTACTTC. This encodes CASSQDSAGRAKNIQYF.

This chain connects TRBV2 to TRBJ2-2; perhaps TRBD1 as D (5 bases). V was trimmed by 3 bases and J by 4 bases, leaving 9 bases between them. This CDR3 comprises 14 residues. Germline V lookup: CDR1 SNHLY, CDR2 FYNNEI. Here the CDR3 reads CASSETDSTGELFF. The CDR3 DNA is TGTGCCAGCAGTGAGACAGATAGCACCGGGGAGCTGTTTTTT.

The chain carries TRBV3-1 (or the pseudogene TRBV3-2) and TRBJ2-7, with a weak D call TRBD2 (6 bases). Germline V lookup: CDR1 LGHDT, CDR2 YNNKEL (reference sequence). There are 13 residues in the CDR3. Trimming took 6 bases from V and 3 from J, leaving 12 bases between them. CDR3 DNA sequence: TGTGCCAGCAGTCCGGGACTCTACTACGAGCAGTACTTC. This gives the protein CASSPGLYYEQYF.

The rearrangement links TRBV7-2 to TRBJ2-7, with 15 bases matching TRBD2. J gave up 6 bases and V 3 bases, and 9 bases lay outside the gene matches. Germline CDR1 reads SGHTA; CDR2 reads FQGNSA. The CDR3 length is 17 residues. The CDR3 nucleotides are TGTGCCAGCAGCTTCGGACTAGCGGGGGGGCGGCTCCTCGAGCAGTACTTC. This gives the protein CASSFGLAGGRLLEQYF.

V is TRBV29-1 and J is TRBJ2-2; TRBD2 might be the D (6 bases). The CDR3 extends over 15 amino acids. V lost 2 bases to trimming and J lost 2 bases, with 12 bases between them. The germline V gene encodes CDR1 SQVTM and CDR2 ANQGSEA. Written as DNA, the CDR3 is TGCAGCGTTGAACTAGCGACGATTAACACCGGGGAGCTGTTTTTT. It is translated as CSVELATINTGELFF.